This TCR beta chain originates from a study of blood T cells in healthy people across ages. In the case of this clonotype: Its cognate antigen is unknown.

The authors ran a second PCR of roughly 6 to 12 cycles using a sample-barcoded 5' primer and a J-beta primer mix. TCRdb processed the 5' RACE reads anew with MiXCR; each CDR3 protein has one entry. The sample has around 1.5 million distinct CDR3 sequences; about 35% are singletons. Whole-study findings and limits: Per million T cells, the diversity of TCR beta decreased roughly linearly as age advanced. Samples with more naive T cells showed higher observed beta diversity. Donor CMV status, an unknown factor, possibly confounded changes in expanded clonotypes. Unsorted PBMC material precluded a definitive naive versus antigen-experienced comparison.

The sequence was obtained from a woman aged 30 to 39 in good health. The source material was blood.

DNA for the CDR3: TGCGCCAGCAGCCAAGGGGGCCAGGGGTGGACAGATACGCAGTATTTT. Translated, it gives CASSQGGQGWTDTQYF. The V gene is TRBV4-1, the J gene TRBJ2-3; possibly TRBD1 for D (6 bases). Germline assignment: CDR1 MGHRA and CDR2 YSYEKL. V gave up 1 base and J gave up 3 bases, with 14 bases separating them. This CDR3 spans 16 amino acids.